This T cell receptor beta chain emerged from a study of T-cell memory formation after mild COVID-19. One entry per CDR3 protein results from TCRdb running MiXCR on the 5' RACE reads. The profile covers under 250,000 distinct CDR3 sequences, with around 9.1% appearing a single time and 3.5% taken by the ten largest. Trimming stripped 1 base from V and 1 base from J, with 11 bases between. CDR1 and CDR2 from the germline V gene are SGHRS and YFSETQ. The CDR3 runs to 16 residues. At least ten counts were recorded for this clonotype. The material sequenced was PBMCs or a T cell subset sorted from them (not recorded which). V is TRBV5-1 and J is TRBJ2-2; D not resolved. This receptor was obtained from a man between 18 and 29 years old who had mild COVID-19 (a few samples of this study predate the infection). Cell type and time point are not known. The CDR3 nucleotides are TGCGCCAGCAGCTTGATAGACCCCATGAACACCGGGGAGCTGTTTTTT. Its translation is CASSLIDPMNTGELFF.